Shown below are 17 T cell receptor beta chains from a single sample sequenced in a study of blood T cell repertoires in COVID-19. The table came from immunoSEQ multiplex PCR; TCRdb's copy has only in-frame clones and leaves some out. Found here are about 52,000 clones, about 82% of them singletons; the top ten hold approximately 23%. Specimen: peripheral blood. These receptors came from a woman aged 80 or older with acute or convalescent COVID-19.

This chain uses TRBV15 with TRBJ1-6, with D perhaps TRBD1 (5 bases). Per the germline V gene, CDR1 is LNHNV and CDR2 is YYDKDF (reference sequence). V lost 0 bases and J 8 bases, leaving 17 bases between the germline ends. The CDR3 runs 17 residues. The CDR3 region is CATSRDYRGTGDSPLHF. The CDR3 DNA reads as TGTGCCACCAGCAGAGATTACCGGGGGACGGGGGATTCACCCCTCCACTTT.

This chain links TRBV10-2 with TRBJ1-1; D call uncertain. This CDR3 region has 14 residues. CDR1 is WSHSY and CDR2 is SAAADI in the germline V gene. The V and J ends lost 3 bases and 0 bases respectively, with 8 bases between them. The CDR3 DNA sequence: TGCGCCAGCAGTGACGGGTCCTTGAACACTGAAGCTTTCTTT. Amino acid sequence: CASSDGSLNTEAFF.

This chain links TRBV4-2 with TRBJ2-5; no definite D call. Trimming removed 3 bases from V and 5 bases from J, with 10 bases in between. CDR1 is LGHNA, CDR2 YNFKEQ, per germline. The CDR3 is 13 amino acids. Here the CDR3 DNA reads TGTGCCAGCAGCCAGGGCTTTCGGGAGACCCAGTACTTC. Translated: CASSQGFRETQYF.

This chain joins TRBV7-9 and TRBJ2-3; 9 bases match TRBD2. The ends lost 3 bases at V and 2 bases at J; junction bases unmatched: 6. Germline-derived CDR1 and CDR2 are SEHNR and FQNEAQ (reference sequence). This CDR3 region has 16 residues. The CDR3 loop reads CASSFFSGGFTDTQYF. The DNA for the CDR3 is TGTGCCAGCAGCTTTTTTAGCGGGGGTTTCACAGATACGCAGTATTTT. Full variable domain (outside the CDR3, taken from reference TRBV7-9 and TRBJ2-3): DTGVSQNPRHKITKRGQNVTFRCDPISEHNRLYWYRQTLGQGPEFLTYFQNEAQLEKSRLLSDRFSAERPKGSFSTLEIQRTEQGDSAMYLCASSFFSGGFTDTQYFGPGTRLTVL.

The chain links TRBV5-1 to TRBJ1-6, with TRBD1 as a possible D gene (6 bases). Trimming left V 2 bases short and J 10 bases short, with 16 bases between. Germline V gene data show CDR1 as SGHRS and CDR2 as YFSETQ. The CDR3 sequence is 15 residues long. The CDR3: CASSLAQGTRSPLHF. The CDR3 DNA follows: TGCGCCAGCAGCTTAGCGCAGGGGACGAGGTCACCCCTCCACTTT.

The rearrangement links TRBV4-1 to TRBJ1-5, with 7 bases lining up with TRBD1. J gave up 3 bases and V 2 bases, and 4 bases lay outside the gene matches. In germline, CDR1 is MGHRA, CDR2 YSYEKL. CDR3 size: 15 residues. This chain's CDR3 is CASSQSGQLNQPQHF. The CDR3 coding sequence is TGCGCCAGCAGCCAATCGGGACAGCTCAATCAGCCCCAGCATTTT.

The chain couples TRBV7-9 to TRBJ2-6; TRBD1 matches 9 bases. CDR1 and CDR2 from the germline V gene are SEHNR and FQNEAQ (reference sequence). V lost 1 base, J lost 4 bases, and 8 bases stayed unmatched. This CDR3 has 18 amino acids. CDR3 sequence reads: CASSLGLGQGAGANVLTF. The CDR3 DNA reads as TGTGCCAGCAGCTTAGGCCTGGGACAGGGTGCCGGGGCCAACGTCCTGACTTTC.

V is TRBV27 and J is TRBJ2-7; 11 bases line up with TRBD2. Germline trimming cut 6 bases from V and 3 bases from J; bases unmatched to any gene: 7. The V gene's germline CDR1 is MNHEY and CDR2 SMNVEV (reference sequence). CDR3 size: 15 residues. CDR3 in DNA: TGTGCCAGCAGCAGACTAGCGGGGAGTTTCTACGAGCAGTACTTC. Residues: CASSRLAGSFYEQYF.

The gene calls are TRBV3-1 (or the pseudogene TRBV3-2) and TRBJ2-1; TRBD2 matches 7 bases. V lost 1 base and J lost 8; bases outside the gene matches: 8. The CDR3 length is 15 residues. Germline CDR1 is LGHDT and CDR2 is YNNKEL (reference sequence). This CDR3 reads CASSQGGRAADEQFF. CDR3 coding DNA: TGTGCCAGCAGCCAAGGGGGGAGGGCCGCGGATGAGCAGTTCTTC.

This clone was recorded a few times. The chain combines TRBV4-1 with TRBJ2-1; D is perhaps TRBD1 (6 bases). Germline-derived CDR1 and CDR2 are MGHRA and YSYEKL. Trimming took 4 bases from V and 1 from J, leaving 17 bases between them. The CDR3 sequence is 17 residues long. The CDR3 bases are TGCGCCAGCAGCCGAGGGAGTTACAGGGAGTCCTACAATGAGCAGTTCTTC. This translates into CASSRGSYRESYNEQFF.

This clone was detected only once. J is TRBJ2-7 and V is TRBV7-6, with D perhaps matching TRBD1 (6 bases). V gave up 5 bases and J gave up 0 bases, with 8 bases separating them. Germline CDR1 is SGHVS and CDR2 is FNYEAQ. There are 13 residues in the CDR3. The DNA of the CDR3 is TGTGCCAGCAGCCAGGACAGCTCCTACGAGCAGTACTTC. It codes for CASSQDSSYEQYF.

The rearrangement links TRBV10-1 to TRBJ1-4; no firm D call. Trimming took off 0 bases at V and 10 bases at J, with 9 bases between the two ends. Germline-derived CDR1 and CDR2 are WNHNN and SYGVQD (reference sequence). The CDR3 length is 13 residues. In DNA form, the CDR3 reads TGCGCCAGCAGTGAGTCCGGAGGAGGAAAACTGTTTTTT. This gives the protein CASSESGGGKLFF.

In DNA, the CDR3 is TGTGCCAGCAGCGACAAAAGCGGGGGGGCCTCGGATGAGCAGTTCTTC. Amino acid sequence: CASSDKSGGASDEQFF. J is TRBJ2-1 and V is TRBV9; 10 bases fit TRBD2. The CDR3 totals 16 residues. J was trimmed by 8 bases and V by 3 bases; bases with no gene match: 11. Per germline, CDR1 SGDLS and CDR2 YYNGEE.

The chain couples TRBV10-3 to TRBJ2-1; perhaps TRBD1 as D (6 bases). Trimming left V 0 bases short and J 4 bases short, with 10 bases between. Germline V gives CDR1 ENHRY, CDR2 SYGVKD. The CDR3 has 15 residues. This chain's CDR3 is CAISESGTKYNEQFF. In DNA, the CDR3 is TGTGCCATCAGTGAGTCCGGGACAAAATACAATGAGCAGTTCTTC.

The chain recombines TRBV11-2 with TRBJ1-2; no clear D. The V end was cut by 4 bases, the J end by 7 bases, with 19 bases between. The CDR3 runs 15 residues. Germline lookup yields CDR1 SGHAT and CDR2 FQNNGV. CDR3 DNA sequence: TGTGCCAGCAGCTCGAGCCCGTCCGCGGCCTTTGGCTACACCTTC. This sequence encodes CASSSSPSAAFGYTF. The complete variable domain, with remaining parts taken from reference TRBV11-2 and TRBJ1-2, reads EAGVAQSPRYKIIEKRQSVAFWCNPISGHATLYWYQQILGQGPKLLIQFQNNGVVDDSQLPKDRFSAERLKGVDSTLKIQPAKLEDSAVYLCASSSSPSAAFGYTFGSGTRLTVV.

The table lists this clone with a count of one. This sequence joins TRBV5-1 and TRBJ2-6; 7 bases agree with TRBD2. CDR1 SGHRS and CDR2 YFSETQ come from the germline V gene. The CDR3 extends over 17 amino acids. The V segment lost 3 bases and the J segment 0 bases; nucleotides outside the gene matches: 6. The CDR3 coding sequence is TGCGCCAGCAGCTGGGGGGGGTCCCCCTCTGGGGCCAACGTCCTGACTTTC. Its protein product is CASSWGGSPSGANVLTF.

V is TRBV9 and J is TRBJ1-2; the match to TRBD1 covers 11 bases. Per the germline V gene, CDR1 is SGDLS and CDR2 is YYNGEE. The CDR3 loop spans 17 amino acids. V lost 0 bases and J lost 4; bases outside the gene matches: 8. The CDR3 protein is CASSVVPRDRGAYGYTF. The DNA for the CDR3 is TGTGCCAGCAGCGTAGTTCCCCGGGACAGGGGGGCCTATGGCTACACCTTC.